Sequencing of this TCR beta chain was carried out in a study of cytomegalovirus exposure and HLA in healthy donors. Amplification used 60 Vbeta primers and 13 Jbeta primers. The assay was immunoSEQ multiplex PCR, and TCRdb's table has in-frame clones only and misses some. The sample carries more than 90,000 clones, roughly three quarters recorded once. General study findings and limits: Analyses of presence and absence presupposed an approximately uniform sequencing depth across donors. Using the classifier, cytomegalovirus status was reportedly diagnosed with high specificity and sensitivity. Later, an analysis showed that TCR beta chains associated with HLA were more clonally expanded than others that were equally common.

This clone has just a few counts. Antigen: not known. Other nucleotide sequences in the sample specify the same CDR3. Germline CDR1 and CDR2: SGDLS and YYNGEE. The CDR3 runs to 15 residues. With 5 bases removed from V and 2 bases from J, the gap between germline ends came to 14 bases. Sequencing input: PBMCs. The chain carries TRBV9 and TRBJ1-3; a possible D gene is TRBD1 (5 bases). The TCR comes from a man aged 50-60 years in good health and CMV-seropositive. CDR3 coding DNA: TGTGCCAGCAGTGGGCGGGGGACCGCTGGAAACACCATATATTTT. Its translation is CASSGRGTAGNTIYF.